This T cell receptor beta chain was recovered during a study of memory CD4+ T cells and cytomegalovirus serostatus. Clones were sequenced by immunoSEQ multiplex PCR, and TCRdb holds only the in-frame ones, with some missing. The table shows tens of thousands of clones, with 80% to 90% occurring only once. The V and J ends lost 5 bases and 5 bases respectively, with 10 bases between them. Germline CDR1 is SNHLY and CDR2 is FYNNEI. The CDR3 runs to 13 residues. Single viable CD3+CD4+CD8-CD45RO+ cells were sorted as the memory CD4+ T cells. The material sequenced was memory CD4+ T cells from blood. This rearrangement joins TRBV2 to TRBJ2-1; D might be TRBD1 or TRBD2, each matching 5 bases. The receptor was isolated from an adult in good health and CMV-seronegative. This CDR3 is CASSTGLNNEQFF. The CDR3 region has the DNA TGTGCCAGCAGTACAGGACTTAACAATGAGCAGTTCTTC.